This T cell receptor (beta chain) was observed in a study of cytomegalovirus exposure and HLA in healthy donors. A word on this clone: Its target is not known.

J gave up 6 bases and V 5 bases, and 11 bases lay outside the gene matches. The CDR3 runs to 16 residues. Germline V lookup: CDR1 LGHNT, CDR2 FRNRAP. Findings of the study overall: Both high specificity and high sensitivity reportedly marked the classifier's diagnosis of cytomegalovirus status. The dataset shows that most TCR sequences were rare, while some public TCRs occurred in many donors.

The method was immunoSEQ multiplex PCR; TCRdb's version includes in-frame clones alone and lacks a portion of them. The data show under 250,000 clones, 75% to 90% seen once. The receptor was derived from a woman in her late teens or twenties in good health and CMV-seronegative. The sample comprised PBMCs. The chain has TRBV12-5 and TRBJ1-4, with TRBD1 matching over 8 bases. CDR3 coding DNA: TGTGCTAGTGGTCTCAACGACAGGGGAGAGGATGAAAAACTGTTTTTT. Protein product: CASGLNDRGEDEKLFF.